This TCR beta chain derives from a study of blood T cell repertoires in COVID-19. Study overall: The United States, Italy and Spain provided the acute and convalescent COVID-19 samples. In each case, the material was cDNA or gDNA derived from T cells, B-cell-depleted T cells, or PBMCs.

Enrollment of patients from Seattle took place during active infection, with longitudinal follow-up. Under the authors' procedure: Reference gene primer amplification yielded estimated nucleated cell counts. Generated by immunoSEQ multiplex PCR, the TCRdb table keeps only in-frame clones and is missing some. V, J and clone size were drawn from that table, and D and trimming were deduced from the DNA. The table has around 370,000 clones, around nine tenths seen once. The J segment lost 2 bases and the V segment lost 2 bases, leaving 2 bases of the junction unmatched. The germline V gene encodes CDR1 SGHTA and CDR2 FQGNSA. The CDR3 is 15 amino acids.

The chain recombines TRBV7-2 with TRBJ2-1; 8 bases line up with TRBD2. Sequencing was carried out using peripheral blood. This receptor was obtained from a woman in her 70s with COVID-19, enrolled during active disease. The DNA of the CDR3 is TGTGCCAGCAGCTTACAGCGGGGGACCTACAATGAGCAGTTCTTC. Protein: CASSLQRGTYNEQFF.